In this sample, the clone carrying this T cell receptor (beta chain) turned up a few times. Antigen unknown. TCRdb re-called the reads with MiXCR, one entry per CDR3 protein. The profile covers under 450,000 distinct CDR3 sequences, with roughly a third appearing a single time and roughly 13% taken by the ten largest. The entry originates in a study of T cell repertoires in cytomegalovirus infection. Findings and caveats of the study: CMV-specific TCR beta clonotypes restricted by HLA-C dominated the ex vivo response.

The clonotype was recovered from a human donor in good health (CMV status not recorded). Some clones in this sample may be carry-over from other donors' samples. The starting material was cultured PBMCs, obtained from culture after CMV antigen stimulation.

In DNA, the CDR3 is TGTGCCAGCAGTTTAGTCGGCGCGGGAGTACTCAATGAGCAGTTCTTC. This gives the protein CASSLVGAGVLNEQFF. V and J are TRBV12-3 or TRBV12-4 and TRBJ2-1; TRBD2 aligns across 7 bases. V trimming: 1 base; J trimming: 6 bases; junction bases outside the gene matches: 9. The CDR3 is made up of 16 amino acids.